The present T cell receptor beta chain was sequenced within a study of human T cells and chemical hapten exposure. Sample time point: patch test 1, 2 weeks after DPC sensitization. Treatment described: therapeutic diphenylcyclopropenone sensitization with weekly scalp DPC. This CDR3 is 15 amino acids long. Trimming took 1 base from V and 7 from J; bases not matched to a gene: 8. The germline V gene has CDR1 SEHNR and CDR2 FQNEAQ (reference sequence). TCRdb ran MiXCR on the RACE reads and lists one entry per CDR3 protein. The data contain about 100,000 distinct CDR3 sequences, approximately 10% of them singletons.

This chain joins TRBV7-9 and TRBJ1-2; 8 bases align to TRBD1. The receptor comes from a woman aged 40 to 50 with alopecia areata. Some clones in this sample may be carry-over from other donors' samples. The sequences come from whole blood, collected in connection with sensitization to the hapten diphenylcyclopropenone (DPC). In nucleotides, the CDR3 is TGTGCCAGCAGCTTAGGAGGACAGGGTGGTGCTGGCTACACCTTC. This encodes CASSLGGQGGAGYTF.